This T cell receptor beta chain was obtained from a study of identical twins. A template switching step contributed a universal primer site, while unique molecular identifiers were present in the cDNA. TCRdb processed the 5' RACE reads anew with MiXCR; each CDR3 protein has one entry. The data contain approximately 1.8 million distinct CDR3 sequences, roughly 35% of them singletons. Source material: cord blood. The origin of this receptor is a newborn girl in good health.

The CDR3 spells CASSHLSGRVYNEQYF. The CDR3 coding sequence is TGTGCCAGCAGCCACCTTAGCGGGAGAGTCTACAATGAGCAGTACTTC. V and J are TRBV7-6 and TRBJ2-1, with 9 bases fitting TRBD2. The closer fit of TRBJ2-7 to the DNA end suggests the J call may be wrong. Germline V lookup: CDR1 SGHVS, CDR2 FNYEAQ. The CDR3 extends over 16 amino acids.